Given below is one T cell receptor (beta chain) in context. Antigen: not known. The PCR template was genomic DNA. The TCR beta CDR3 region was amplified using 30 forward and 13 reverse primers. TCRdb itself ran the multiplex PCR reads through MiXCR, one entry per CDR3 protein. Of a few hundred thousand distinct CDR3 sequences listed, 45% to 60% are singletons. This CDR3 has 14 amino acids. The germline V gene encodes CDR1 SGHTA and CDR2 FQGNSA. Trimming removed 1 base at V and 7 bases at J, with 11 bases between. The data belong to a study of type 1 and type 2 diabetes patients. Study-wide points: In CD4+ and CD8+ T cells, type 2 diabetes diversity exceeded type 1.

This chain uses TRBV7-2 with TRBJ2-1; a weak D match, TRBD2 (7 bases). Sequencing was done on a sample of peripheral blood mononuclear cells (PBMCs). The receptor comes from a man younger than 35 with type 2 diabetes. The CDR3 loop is CASSLDRGANEQFF. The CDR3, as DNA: TGTGCCAGCAGCTTAGACCGGGGGGCAAATGAGCAGTTCTTC. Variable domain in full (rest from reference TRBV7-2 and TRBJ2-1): GAGVSQSPSNKVTEKGKDVELRCDPISGHTALYWYRQSLGQGLEFLIYFQGNSAPDKSGLPSDRFSAERTGGSVSTLTIQRTQQEDSAVYLCASSLDRGANEQFFGPGTRLTVL.